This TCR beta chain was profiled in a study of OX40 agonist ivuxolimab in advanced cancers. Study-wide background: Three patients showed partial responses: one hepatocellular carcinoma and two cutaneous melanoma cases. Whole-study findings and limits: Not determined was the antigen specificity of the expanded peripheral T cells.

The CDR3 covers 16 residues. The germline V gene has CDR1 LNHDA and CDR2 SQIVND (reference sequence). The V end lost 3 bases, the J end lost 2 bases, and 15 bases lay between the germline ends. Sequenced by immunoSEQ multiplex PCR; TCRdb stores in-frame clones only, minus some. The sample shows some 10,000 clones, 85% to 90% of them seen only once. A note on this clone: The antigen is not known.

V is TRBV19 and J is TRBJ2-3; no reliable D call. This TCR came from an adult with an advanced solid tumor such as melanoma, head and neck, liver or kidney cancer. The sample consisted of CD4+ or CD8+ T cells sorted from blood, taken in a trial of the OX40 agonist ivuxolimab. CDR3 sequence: CASSIFAPPSTDTQYF. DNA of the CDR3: TGTGCCAGTAGTATTTTCGCCCCCCCATCCACAGATACGCAGTATTTT.